This T cell receptor (beta chain) was obtained from a study of regulatory and conventional T cells in RAG deficiency. The sorted conventional CD4+ T cells were CD25-low and CD127-high, with genomic DNA sequenced. Data came from immunoSEQ multiplex PCR; TCRdb stores just in-frame clones and leaves some out. The sample records around 29,000 clones, roughly 96% being singletons. CDR3 size: 13 residues. Germline V gives CDR1 GTSNPN, CDR2 SVGIG (reference sequence). The sample holds one count of this clone. Separately, the same data were catalogued under a study of regulatory T cells. That publication notes: The PCR used 52 TRBV and 13 TRBJ primers.

The specimen was CD25- CD4+ T cells sorted from blood. The source of this sequence is a human donor in good health. This chain links TRBV30 with TRBJ2-5; 9 bases map to TRBD1. The end of the DNA is better explained by TRBJ2-7, so the J call may be wrong. As DNA, the CDR3 is TGTGCCTGTGCCTGGGACAGGGTCTACGAGCAGTACTTC. Its protein is CACAWDRVYEQYF.